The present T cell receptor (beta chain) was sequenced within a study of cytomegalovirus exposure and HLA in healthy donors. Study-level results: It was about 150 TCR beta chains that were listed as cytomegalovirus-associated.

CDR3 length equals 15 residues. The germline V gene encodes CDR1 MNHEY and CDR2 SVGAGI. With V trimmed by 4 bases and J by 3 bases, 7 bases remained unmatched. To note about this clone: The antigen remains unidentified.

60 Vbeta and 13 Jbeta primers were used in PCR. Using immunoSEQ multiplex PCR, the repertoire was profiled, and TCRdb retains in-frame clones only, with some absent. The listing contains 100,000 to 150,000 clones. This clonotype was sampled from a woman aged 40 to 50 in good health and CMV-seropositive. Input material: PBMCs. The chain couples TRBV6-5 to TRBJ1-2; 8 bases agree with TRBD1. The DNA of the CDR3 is TGTGCCAGCAGTTCGCAGGGGACAGGTCACTATGGCTACACCTTC. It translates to CASSSQGTGHYGYTF.